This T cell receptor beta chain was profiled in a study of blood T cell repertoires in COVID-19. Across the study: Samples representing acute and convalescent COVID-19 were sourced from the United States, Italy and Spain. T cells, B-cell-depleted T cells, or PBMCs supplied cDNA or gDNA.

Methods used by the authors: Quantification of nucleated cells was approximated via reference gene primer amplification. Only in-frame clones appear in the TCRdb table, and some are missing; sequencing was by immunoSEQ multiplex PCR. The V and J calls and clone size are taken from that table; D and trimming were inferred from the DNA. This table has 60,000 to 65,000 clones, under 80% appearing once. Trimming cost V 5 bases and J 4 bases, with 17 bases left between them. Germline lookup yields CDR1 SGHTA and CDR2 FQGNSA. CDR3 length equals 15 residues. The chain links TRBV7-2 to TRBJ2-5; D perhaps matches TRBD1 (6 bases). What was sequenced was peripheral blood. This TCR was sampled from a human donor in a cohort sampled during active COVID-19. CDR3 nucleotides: TGTGCCAGCAGCCCCGGGACATTTAAGGCAGAGACCCAGTACTTC. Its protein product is CASSPGTFKAETQYF. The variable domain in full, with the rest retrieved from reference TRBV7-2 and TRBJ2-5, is GAGVSQSPSNKVTEKGKDVELRCDPISGHTALYWYRQSLGQGLEFLIYFQGNSAPDKSGLPSDRFSAERTGGSVSTLTIQRTQQEDSAVYLCASSPGTFKAETQYFGPGTRLLVL.